A selection of T cell receptor beta chains follows, all from one sample in a study of cytomegalovirus exposure and HLA in healthy donors. Clones were sequenced by immunoSEQ multiplex PCR, and TCRdb holds only the in-frame ones, with some missing. The sample has about 150,000 clones; about 75% are singletons. What was sequenced was PBMCs. Every receptor here comes from a woman in her thirties or forties in good health and CMV-seronegative. Both conserved end residues are part of each CDR3. D genes are given only for firm matches. Expanded clones get a size class; other rows say once, few or many, or leave the size out.

J gene: TRBJ2-7
clone size: NA
V gene: TRBV18
D gene: TRBD1
CDR3 DNA: TGTGCCAGCTCACCACGGGACAGGGGGTCGGGTGAGCAGTACTTC
CDR3 protein: CASSPRDRGSGEQYF

J gene: TRBJ2-1
clone size: NA
V gene: TRBV19
D gene: TRBD2
CDR3 DNA: TGTGCCAGTACTAGTAGGACTAGCGGGGTTAATGAGCAGTTCTTC
CDR3 protein: CASTSRTSGVNEQFF

J gene: TRBJ2-7
clone size: once
V gene: TRBV10-3
D gene: NA
CDR3 DNA: TGTGCCATCAGTATCCAGGGTCACGAGCAGTACTTC
CDR3 protein: CAISIQGHEQYF

J gene: TRBJ2-3
clone size: NA
V gene: TRBV12-5
D gene: NA
CDR3 DNA: TGTGCTAGTGGTTCACAAAAACCTACAGATACGCAGTATTTT
CDR3 protein: CASGSQKPTDTQYF

J gene: TRBJ1-2
clone size: NA
V gene: TRBV4-2
D gene: NA
CDR3 DNA: TGTGCCAGCAGCCAAGACCCCGCTCTGGCGGGGGAGGTAGGAAATGGCTACACCTTC
CDR3 protein: CASSQDPALAGEVGNGYTF

J gene: TRBJ2-7
clone size: NA
V gene: TRBV7-8
D gene: NA
CDR3 DNA: TGTGCCAGCAGCTTAGTTGACACCTACGAGCAGTACTTC
CDR3 protein: CASSLVDTYEQYF

J gene: TRBJ1-1
clone size: NA
V gene: TRBV7-9
D gene: TRBD1
CDR3 DNA: TGTGCCAGCAGCTCATACAGGGGCACTGAAGCTTTCTTT
CDR3 protein: CASSSYRGTEAFF

J gene: TRBJ2-1
clone size: NA
V gene: TRBV30
D gene: TRBD2
CDR3 DNA: TGTGCCTGGAGTGGGACTAGTATCGATGAGCAGTTCTTC
CDR3 protein: CAWSGTSIDEQFF

J gene: TRBJ2-1
clone size: NA
V gene: TRBV13
D gene: TRBD1
CDR3 DNA: TGTGCCAGCAGCTTAGGGACAGGGATTCCCAATGAGCAGTTCTTC
CDR3 protein: CASSLGTGIPNEQFF

J gene: TRBJ1-2
clone size: NA
V gene: TRBV2
D gene: NA
CDR3 DNA: TGTGCCAGCATCCTACAGGGAGGGTATGGCTACACCTTC
CDR3 protein: CASILQGGYGYTF

J gene: TRBJ1-2
clone size: NA
V gene: TRBV11-1
D gene: NA
CDR3 DNA: TGTGCCAGCAGCTTGCAGGGGCGGCTTAACTATGGCTACACCTTC
CDR3 protein: CASSLQGRLNYGYTF

J gene: TRBJ1-1
clone size: NA
V gene: TRBV7-9
D gene: TRBD1
CDR3 DNA: TGTGCCAGCAGCTTAGGGCAGGGGGCCACTGAAGCTTTCTTT
CDR3 protein: CASSLGQGATEAFF

J gene: TRBJ1-1
clone size: once
V gene: TRBV29-1
D gene: TRBD1
CDR3 DNA: TGCAGCGCAAGACAGGGGAGGGCCAGTGAAGCTTTCTTT
CDR3 protein: CSARQGRASEAFF

J gene: TRBJ1-2
clone size: NA
V gene: TRBV15
D gene: TRBD1
CDR3 DNA: TGTGCCACCAGCAGAGATACTGCAGGGGGGATTGGCTACACCTTC
CDR3 protein: CATSRDTAGGIGYTF

J gene: TRBJ1-1
clone size: NA
V gene: TRBV29-1
D gene: TRBD1
CDR3 DNA: TGCAGCGTCGGACAGGGTGACACTGAAGCTTTCTTT
CDR3 protein: CSVGQGDTEAFF

J gene: TRBJ2-6
clone size: once
V gene: TRBV5-4
D gene: TRBD2
CDR3 DNA: TGTGCCAGCAGCTTGGCGGGGGGCTCTGGGGCCAACGTCCTGACTTTC
CDR3 protein: CASSLAGGSGANVLTF

J gene: TRBJ1-4
clone size: NA
V gene: TRBV10-3
D gene: NA
CDR3 DNA: TGTGCCATCACGGAGGTCGAGGGTGAAAAACTGTTTTTT
CDR3 protein: CAITEVEGEKLFF

J gene: TRBJ1-6
clone size: NA
V gene: TRBV4-3
D gene: NA
CDR3 DNA: TGCGCCAGCAGCCAAGATCACGAGGGAAATTCACCCCTCCACTTT
CDR3 protein: CASSQDHEGNSPLHF

J gene: TRBJ2-3
clone size: few
V gene: TRBV2
D gene: NA
CDR3 DNA: TGTGCCAGCAGTGAAGAGCCAGGGGTCTCGACAGATACGCAGTATTTT
CDR3 protein: CASSEEPGVSTDTQYF

J gene: TRBJ2-7
clone size: NA
V gene: TRBV4-3
D gene: TRBD2
CDR3 DNA: TGCGCCAGCAGCCATCTTTCTAGCGGTACCAACTCCTACGAGCAGTACTTC
CDR3 protein: CASSHLSSGTNSYEQYF

J gene: TRBJ1-1
clone size: NA
V gene: TRBV28
D gene: NA
CDR3 DNA: TGTGCCAGCTCTTCCGCGGGCCAGCCTGGGACTGAAGCTTTCTTT
CDR3 protein: CASSSAGQPGTEAFF

J gene: TRBJ1-4
clone size: few
V gene: TRBV9
D gene: TRBD1
CDR3 DNA: TGTGCCAGCAGCCTCGGACAGGGGAAAAAACTGTTTTTT
CDR3 protein: CASSLGQGKKLFF

J gene: TRBJ2-2
clone size: NA
V gene: TRBV2
D gene: NA
CDR3 DNA: TGTGCCAGCAGTGAGACGGGGGGCCACACCGGGGAGCTGTTTTTT
CDR3 protein: CASSETGGHTGELFF

J gene: TRBJ2-1
clone size: NA
V gene: TRBV6-6
D gene: NA
CDR3 DNA: TGTGCCAGCAGCCCCCCTCCGGAGCAGTTCTTC
CDR3 protein: CASSPPPEQFF

J gene: TRBJ2-6
clone size: NA
V gene: TRBV9
D gene: NA
CDR3 DNA: TGTGCCAGCAGCGTAGGGGCAGGGTCAGACTCTGGGGCCAACGTCCTGACTTTC
CDR3 protein: CASSVGAGSDSGANVLTF

J gene: TRBJ1-2
clone size: NA
V gene: TRBV7-9
D gene: NA
CDR3 DNA: TGTGCCAGCAGCTTGGGCGGACAACTATATGGCTACACCTTC
CDR3 protein: CASSLGGQLYGYTF

J gene: TRBJ2-2
clone size: NA
V gene: TRBV2
D gene: TRBD1
CDR3 DNA: TGTGCCAGCAGTAGCGACAGGGTGAACACCGGGGAGCTGTTTTTT
CDR3 protein: CASSSDRVNTGELFF

J gene: TRBJ1-1
clone size: NA
V gene: TRBV28
D gene: NA
CDR3 DNA: TGTGCCAGCAGGGACGCAGGGAAAGCTTTCTTT
CDR3 protein: CASRDAGKAFF

J gene: TRBJ2-2
clone size: NA
V gene: TRBV7-9
D gene: TRBD1
CDR3 DNA: TGTGCCAGCACCCGGGACAGAGTAACCGGGGAGCTGTTTTTT
CDR3 protein: CASTRDRVTGELFF

J gene: TRBJ1-5
clone size: NA
V gene: TRBV15
D gene: NA
CDR3 DNA: TGTGCCACCAGCAGAGATAGTAGCAATCAGCCCCAGCATTTT
CDR3 protein: CATSRDSSNQPQHF

J gene: TRBJ1-1
clone size: NA
V gene: TRBV19
D gene: NA
CDR3 DNA: TGTGCCAGTAGTATGGGCGGGACGGGAGCCACTGAAGCTTTCTTT
CDR3 protein: CASSMGGTGATEAFF

J gene: TRBJ2-7
clone size: NA
V gene: TRBV19
D gene: NA
CDR3 DNA: TGTGCCAGTAGTATAGAGGGCTTACCCTACGAGCAGTACTTC
CDR3 protein: CASSIEGLPYEQYF

J gene: TRBJ2-7
clone size: NA
V gene: TRBV7-8
D gene: NA
CDR3 DNA: TGTGCCAGCAGCAAACTAAGCTACGAGCAGTACTTC
CDR3 protein: CASSKLSYEQYF

J gene: TRBJ1-2
clone size: NA
V gene: TRBV2
D gene: NA
CDR3 DNA: TGTGCCAGCAGTGAAGGGGGCAGGGCCTATGGCTACACCTTC
CDR3 protein: CASSEGGRAYGYTF

J gene: TRBJ2-7
clone size: NA
V gene: TRBV28
D gene: TRBD2
CDR3 DNA: TGTGCCAGCAGTTTATGGGTAGCGGGGAAAGAATACGAGCAGTACTTC
CDR3 protein: CASSLWVAGKEYEQYF

J gene: TRBJ1-1
clone size: NA
V gene: TRBV11-2
D gene: TRBD1
CDR3 DNA: TGTGCCAGCAGCTTAGATTGGACAGGGGAGCTTTTCTTT
CDR3 protein: CASSLDWTGELFF

J gene: TRBJ1-4
clone size: NA
V gene: TRBV28
D gene: NA
CDR3 DNA: TGTGCCAGCAGTTTTTACGGGGGGGGCGAAGAAAAACTGTTTTTT
CDR3 protein: CASSFYGGGEEKLFF

J gene: TRBJ1-2
clone size: NA
V gene: TRBV27
D gene: TRBD1
CDR3 DNA: TGTGCCAGCAGTCCGGACAGGGTGTACGGCTACACCTTC
CDR3 protein: CASSPDRVYGYTF

J gene: TRBJ2-2
clone size: once
V gene: TRBV10-3
D gene: NA
CDR3 DNA: TGTGCCATCTTATTCCCGGGCACCGGGGAGCTGTTTTTT
CDR3 protein: CAILFPGTGELFF

J gene: TRBJ1-5
clone size: NA
V gene: TRBV30
D gene: NA
CDR3 DNA: TGTGCCTGGAGTTACCGGGGTCAGCCCCAGCATTTT
CDR3 protein: CAWSYRGQPQHF

J gene: TRBJ2-1
clone size: few
V gene: TRBV27
D gene: NA
CDR3 DNA: TGTGCCAGCGGAACTAGCGTAGGGGGGGGCTCCAATGAGCAGTTCTTC
CDR3 protein: CASGTSVGGGSNEQFF

J gene: TRBJ1-6
clone size: once
V gene: TRBV27
D gene: NA
CDR3 DNA: TGTGCCAGCAGTCCGGGCACTCTGGGGGGATCCTATAATTCACCCCTCCACTTT
CDR3 protein: CASSPGTLGGSYNSPLHF

J gene: TRBJ2-6
clone size: NA
V gene: TRBV28
D gene: NA
CDR3 DNA: TGTGCCAGCAGTTTAGCGGTGCCTGGGGCCAACGTCCTGACTTTC
CDR3 protein: CASSLAVPGANVLTF

J gene: TRBJ1-1
clone size: once
V gene: TRBV7-9
D gene: NA
CDR3 DNA: TGTGCCAGCAGCCCCCCCGGACATTTGAACACTGAAGCTTTCTTT
CDR3 protein: CASSPPGHLNTEAFF

J gene: TRBJ1-1
clone size: NA
V gene: TRBV14
D gene: NA
CDR3 DNA: TGTGCCAGCAGCCAAGCCGAAAGGAGGAACACTGAAGCTTTCTTT
CDR3 protein: CASSQAERRNTEAFF

J gene: TRBJ1-1
clone size: NA
V gene: TRBV28
D gene: NA
CDR3 DNA: TGTGCCAGCAGTTGGGGGAGGGCGGGCACTGAAGCTTTCTTT
CDR3 protein: CASSWGRAGTEAFF

J gene: TRBJ1-4
clone size: NA
V gene: TRBV29-1
D gene: NA
CDR3 DNA: TGCAGCGCTGGCCCAGGGTCAACTAATGAAAAACTGTTTTTT
CDR3 protein: CSAGPGSTNEKLFF

J gene: TRBJ1-1
clone size: few
V gene: TRBV25-1
D gene: NA
CDR3 DNA: TGTGCCAGCAGTGAAGGGGGGAGGGGTGAAGCTTTCTTT
CDR3 protein: CASSEGGRGEAFF

J gene: TRBJ1-2
clone size: NA
V gene: TRBV5-6
D gene: TRBD1
CDR3 DNA: TGTGCCAGCAGCGATAGCCGGGACAGGGAGGTGATGCGTGGCTACACCTTC
CDR3 protein: CASSDSRDREVMRGYTF

J gene: TRBJ2-5
clone size: NA
V gene: TRBV5-1
D gene: NA
CDR3 DNA: TGCGCCAGCAGCTTTCGAGTTGGCGCGGAGGAGCAGTACTTC
CDR3 protein: CASSFRVGAEEQYF

J gene: TRBJ1-6
clone size: few
V gene: TRBV4-2
D gene: NA
CDR3 DNA: TGTGCCAGCCCCCTAGAACCTAATTCACCCCTCCACTTT
CDR3 protein: CASPLEPNSPLHF

J gene: TRBJ2-7
clone size: NA
V gene: TRBV10-3
D gene: NA
CDR3 DNA: TGTGCCATCAGTGGAACAGGGCTCTCCTACGAGCAGTACTTC
CDR3 protein: CAISGTGLSYEQYF

J gene: TRBJ2-7
clone size: few
V gene: TRBV2
D gene: NA
CDR3 DNA: TGTGCCAGCAGTAGCTTCCGGGGGGCATCCTACGAGCAGTACTTC
CDR3 protein: CASSSFRGASYEQYF

J gene: TRBJ1-1
clone size: few
V gene: TRBV12-5
D gene: NA
CDR3 DNA: TGTGCTAGTGGCGGACAAGACACTGAAGCTTTCTTT
CDR3 protein: CASGGQDTEAFF

J gene: TRBJ1-1
clone size: NA
V gene: TRBV10-3
D gene: TRBD1
CDR3 DNA: TGTGCCATCAGTGCGGGACAGTCAATGAACACTGAAGCTTTCTTT
CDR3 protein: CAISAGQSMNTEAFF